These 17 T cell receptor beta chains came from one sample sequenced in a study of CD8+ T cells in alopecia areata. Sequencing templates came from extracted RNA that was reverse transcribed into cDNA. The method was immunoSEQ multiplex PCR; TCRdb's version includes in-frame clones alone and lacks a portion of them. The sample contains 110,000 or so clones, 50% to 65% of which appear only once. The treatment denotes: oral pan-JAK inhibitor, 5-10 mg twice daily. This material consisted of CD4+ T cells sorted from blood, taken at week 24, from a patient treated with tofacitinib. The receptor source for this set is a human donor with alopecia areata.

This clone was seen a few times. The chain recombines TRBV11-1 with TRBJ1-6; 7 bases fit TRBD1. V was clipped by 5 bases and J by 9 bases; unmatched bases: 7. This CDR3 spans 14 amino acids. Germline V gene data show CDR1 as SGHAT and CDR2 as FQDESV (reference sequence). Here the CDR3 DNA reads TGTGCCAGCAGCCCTTCGGACAGGATTTCACCCCTCCACTTT. Translation gives CASSPSDRISPLHF.

This clone appeared a single time. In DNA form, the CDR3 reads TGTGCCAGCAGTGAGGCGGGACAGGGAATCGAGACCCAGTACTTC. This codes for CASSEAGQGIETQYF. The chain couples TRBV25-1 to TRBJ2-5, with 9 positions matching TRBD1. Germline CDR1 is MGHDK and CDR2 is SYGVNS. CDR3 length equals 15 residues. V lost 3 bases, J lost 5 bases, and 7 bases stayed unmatched.

This clone came up a few times. J is TRBJ2-6 and V is TRBV29-1; 12 bases map to TRBD1. Per the germline V gene, CDR1 is SQVTM and CDR2 is ANQGSEA. The CDR3 totals 16 residues. V gave up 6 bases and J gave up 2 bases; unmatched junction bases: 5. The CDR3 DNA reads TGCAGCGTCTCCGGGACAGGGGGCGCTGGGGCCAACGTCCTGACTTTC. This sequence encodes CSVSGTGGAGANVLTF.

The CDR3 loop reads CASSEGYGVGNQPQHF. The CDR3 DNA reads TGTGCCAGCAGTGAAGGGTACGGGGTTGGCAATCAGCCCCAGCATTTT. The chain combines TRBV25-1 with TRBJ1-5, with unresolved D. The CDR3 has 16 residues. V gave up 2 bases and J gave up 2 bases, with 13 bases separating them. The germline V gene encodes CDR1 MGHDK and CDR2 SYGVNS.

CDR3 protein: CASSQGQGASLDTQYF. As DNA, the CDR3 is TGCGCCAGCAGCCAGGGACAGGGGGCTTCGTTGGATACGCAGTATTTT. The chain employs TRBV4-3 and TRBJ2-3, with 12 bases that match TRBD1. The CDR3 contains 16 residues. The V gene end was trimmed by 3 bases and the J gene end by 6 bases; junction bases not matched to a gene: 7. Germline lookup yields CDR1 LGHNA and CDR2 YSLEER.

In regard to this clone: Other DNA sequences of this sample code for an identical CDR3. The J gene is TRBJ2-5, the V gene TRBV30; a possible D gene is TRBD1 (6 bases). Germline assignment: CDR1 GTSNPN and CDR2 SVGIG (reference sequence). This CDR3 is built from 12 residues. V gave up 2 bases and J gave up 2 bases, with 6 bases separating them. CDR3 sequence: CAWSRGQETQYF. The CDR3 DNA follows: TGTGCCTGGAGTAGGGGGCAAGAGACCCAGTACTTC.

This clone showed up just a few times. The CDR3 DNA is TGTGCCATCAGGATGGACGGAAACTCTGGAAACACCATATATTTT. It yields the protein CAIRMDGNSGNTIYF. The chain employs TRBV10-3 and TRBJ1-3; the D is unclear. The germline CDR1 and CDR2 sequences are ENHRY and SYGVKD. Trimming removed 6 bases from V and 0 bases from J, with 12 bases in between. The CDR3 covers 15 residues.

This clone came up a few times. The genes are TRBV30 and TRBJ1-2; D gene uncertain. This CDR3 comprises 10 residues. V gave up 2 bases and J gave up 10 bases, with 8 bases separating them. CDR1 and CDR2 from the germline V gene are GTSNPN and SVGIG (reference sequence). This CDR3 reads CAWSPLVYTF. CDR3 bases: TGTGCCTGGAGTCCCTTAGTCTACACCTTC.

V is TRBV7-2 and J is TRBJ2-4; D possibly matches TRBD1 or TRBD2 (5 bases each). CDR1 SGHTA and CDR2 FQGNSA come from the germline V gene. This CDR3 is 14 amino acids long. V was clipped by 4 bases and J by 6 bases, with 13 bases between them. The CDR3 spells CASSSSGPGNIQYF. The CDR3 nucleotides are TGTGCCAGCAGCTCGTCGGGGCCGGGAAACATTCAGTACTTC.

The chain links TRBV10-3 to TRBJ2-3; 12 bases match TRBD2. The J segment lost 0 bases and the V segment lost 6 bases, leaving 1 base of the junction unmatched. Germline CDR1 is ENHRY and CDR2 is SYGVKD. This CDR3 region has 15 residues. The CDR3 sequence: CAIRTSGGSTDTQYF. CDR3 nucleotide sequence: TGTGCCATCAGAACTAGCGGGGGGAGCACAGATACGCAGTATTTT.

The V gene is TRBV5-1, the J gene TRBJ2-5; a possible D gene is TRBD2 (5 bases). There are 14 residues in the CDR3. Trimming took off 0 bases at V and 2 bases at J, with 8 bases between the two ends. Germline V gene sequence: CDR1 SGHRS, CDR2 YFSETQ. CDR3 amino acids: CASSLASGQETQYF. The CDR3 nucleotides are TGCGCCAGCAGCTTGGCTTCGGGACAAGAGACCCAGTACTTC.

This chain joins TRBV18 and TRBJ1-5; no clear D. The germline gives CDR1 KGHSH, CDR2 LQKENI. This CDR3 contains 13 residues. The germline V and J ends were trimmed by 3 bases and 4 bases, with 7 bases remaining between them. The DNA of the CDR3 is TGTGCCAGCTCACCGGCCCTTAATCAGCCCCAGCATTTT. It encodes CASSPALNQPQHF.

J is TRBJ1-5 and V is TRBV19; 8 bases map to TRBD1. The CDR3 spans 15 residues. Per the germline V gene, CDR1 is LNHDA and CDR2 is SQIVND (reference sequence). Germline trimming cut 3 bases from V and 7 bases from J; bases unmatched to any gene: 8. The CDR3 reads CASSIQAGGFQPQHF. The CDR3 nucleotides read TGTGCCAGTAGTATCCAGGCAGGGGGCTTCCAGCCCCAGCATTTT.

This rearrangement joins TRBV4-2 to TRBJ1-1; D is undetermined. V was cut by 8 bases and J by 1 base, with 11 bases left in between. The CDR3 sequence is 13 residues long. Germline loops: CDR1 LGHNA, CDR2 YNFKEQ. The CDR3 nucleotides read TGTGCCAGCGCGGGTGATCGGAACACTGAAGCTTTCTTT. It is translated as CASAGDRNTEAFF.

The V gene is TRBV30, the J gene TRBJ1-5; 8 bases line up with TRBD1. Trimming took 3 bases from V and 7 from J; bases not matched to a gene: 5. This CDR3 comprises 13 residues. Per germline, CDR1 GTSNPN and CDR2 SVGIG (reference sequence). In DNA, the CDR3 is TGTGCCTGGAGCGGACAGGGAAGCCAGCCCCAGCATTTT. Amino acid sequence: CAWSGQGSQPQHF.

The sample holds a few counts of this clone. The chain employs TRBV6-5 and TRBJ2-7; D perhaps matches TRBD1 (5 bases). Trimming shortened V by 2 bases and J by 3 bases, and 8 bases separated the two germline ends. The CDR3 sequence is 13 residues long. The V gene's germline CDR1 is MNHEY and CDR2 SVGAGI. The CDR3 is CASSYRTGYEQYF. The DNA of the CDR3 is TGTGCCAGCAGTTACCGTACAGGCTACGAGCAGTACTTC.

The rearrangement links TRBV29-1 to TRBJ1-5; D is possibly TRBD1 (6 bases). CDR1 and CDR2 (germline): SQVTM, ANQGSEA. The germline V and J ends were trimmed by 4 bases and 4 bases, with 14 bases remaining between them. This CDR3 spans 14 amino acids. CDR3 residues: CSVVGGGNNQPQHF. In DNA form, the CDR3 reads TGCAGCGTTGTAGGAGGGGGGAATAATCAGCCCCAGCATTTT.